This is a list of T cell receptor beta chains from one sample in a study of blood T cell repertoires in COVID-19. Here immunoSEQ multiplex PCR was the method, and the copy in TCRdb shows in-frame clones only, minus some. The sample includes about 180,000 clones, about 85% seen only once; the top ten take roughly 2.9%. The sequencing sample was made of peripheral blood. The source of these receptors is a woman younger than 45 with active or convalescent COVID-19. Each CDR3 is given without its conserved first and last residue. Fields, in order: J gene, V gene, CDR3 protein.

TRBJ1-6 TRBV11-3 ASSKGPGMRENSPLH
TRBJ2-3 TRBV5-6 ASSLTSGTDTQY
TRBJ1-5 TRBV28 ASSSLDREGQPQH
TRBJ2-3 TRBV9 ASSVGGVRTDTQY
TRBJ1-1 TRBV6-6 ASSYGLEDTEAF
TRBJ1-1 TRBV18 ASSDGQGNTEAF
TRBJ1-3 TRBV18 ASSPTNQNTIY
TRBJ1-1 TRBV2 ASNERVREAF
TRBJ1-1 TRBV7-2 ASSLSDPAGFNTEAF
TRBJ1-2 TRBV6-5 ASSYVTGRNYGYT
TRBJ1-4 TRBV3-1/TRBV3-2 ASSQDLGQGGEKLF
TRBJ1-4 TRBV13 ASRQITGGAGKLF
TRBJ1-6 TRBV19 ASSGRVIDYNSPLH
TRBJ1-6 TRBV6-5 ASSIGQGNNSPLH
TRBJ1-2 TRBV13 ASSSYSISFLENNYGYT
TRBJ2-5 TRBV5-4 ASSSRQGAGETQY
TRBJ2-1 TRBV18 ASSSYSSQGEF
TRBJ1-6 TRBV4-1 ASSQARQGWNSPLH
TRBJ1-1 TRBV10-2 ASSGQTNTEAF
TRBJ1-1 TRBV19 ASSRTLNTEAF
TRBJ1-1 TRBV7-9 ASSPDRDEMSAF
TRBJ1-2 TRBV18 ASSPPIYGLGRGLKWYGYT
TRBJ1-5 TRBV19 ASRGGASNQPQH
TRBJ2-7 TRBV28 ASNDPGAVTYEQY
TRBJ1-4 TRBV7-9 ASSPIAVTEKLF
TRBJ1-3 TRBV5-1 ASSADSFGNTIY
TRBJ2-7 TRBV7-9 ASSQQPGQGGSSYEQY
TRBJ1-1 TRBV5-1 ASSLGQDYTEAF
TRBJ1-2 TRBV29-1 SAPRMKEEDYGYT
TRBJ1-2 TRBV11-3 ASSFKQGPYGYT
TRBJ2-7 TRBV6-4 ASSDSTFASPSYEQY
TRBJ1-4 TRBV5-1 ASSAQGRGEKLF
TRBJ2-5 TRBV27 ASSLSGSTTETQY
TRBJ1-1 TRBV3-1/TRBV3-2 ASSQRQGAEAF
TRBJ1-6 TRBV11-3 ASSLGGRRYSPLH
TRBJ1-4 TRBV10-1 AGETEEKLF
TRBJ2-7 TRBV6-5 ASSGAGDSRQY
TRBJ2-1 TRBV28 ASSPRGLGYNEQF
TRBJ1-2 TRBV28 ASSSPGGMYYGYT
TRBJ1-2 TRBV7-2 ASSFDTYYGYT
TRBJ2-5 TRBV5-4 ASSLRLAEETQY
TRBJ2-7 TRBV6-5 ASRGGWDGEQY
TRBJ2-3 TRBV3-1/TRBV3-2 ASSAGAAGAGDTQY
TRBJ1-2 TRBV2 ASKDRPPNYGYT
TRBJ1-5 TRBV7-8 ASTLRENRASNQPQH
TRBJ1-2 TRBV24-1 ATSEAGTASNYGYT
TRBJ1-2 TRBV7-9 ASSFQTGERNGYT
TRBJ1-3 TRBV6-5 AMSTVPSGNTIY
TRBJ2-3 TRBV18 ASSPLLAGGRDTQY
TRBJ2-3 TRBV5-1 ASSLSGGSADTQY
TRBJ2-3 TRBV11-3 ASSQLLGDADTQY